Presented here are 2 T cell receptor beta chains from one specimen sequenced in a study of T cells in Graves' hyperthyroidism and ophthalmopathy. TCR beta CDR3 sequences were amplified from RNA transcripts. A first-round RT-PCR of the TCR CDR3 used the HTBI primer set. Via MiXCR, TCRdb re-called the multiplex PCR reads, giving one row per CDR3 protein. This sample has nearly 600,000 distinct CDR3 sequences, with around 13% found just once. The sample consisted of blood. All receptors come from a woman in her thirties with Graves' hyperthyroidism that later progressed to Graves' ophthalmopathy.

In its sample, this clonotype was seen many times. The chain uses TRBV19 and TRBJ1-1; tentative D call: TRBD1 (5 bases). The CDR3 spans 17 residues. V was cut by 6 bases and J by 0 bases, with 20 bases left in between. Germline values: CDR1 LNHDA, CDR2 SQIVND (reference sequence). This CDR3 reads CASSAGHGSFMNTEAFF. The CDR3 DNA reads TGTGCCAGTAGCGCAGGACACGGAAGCTTCATGAACACTGAAGCTTTCTTT.

This clonotype appeared many times. The chain uses TRBV11-2 and TRBJ2-2, with 13 bases aligning to TRBD2. Germline CDR1 reads SGHAT; CDR2 reads FQNNGV. With V trimmed by 6 bases and J by 3 bases, 4 bases remained unmatched. CDR3 length: 16 amino acids. CDR3 amino acids: CASRLAGGWDTGELFF. The CDR3 nucleotides read TGTGCCAGCAGACTAGCGGGAGGGTGGGACACCGGGGAGCTGTTTTTT.